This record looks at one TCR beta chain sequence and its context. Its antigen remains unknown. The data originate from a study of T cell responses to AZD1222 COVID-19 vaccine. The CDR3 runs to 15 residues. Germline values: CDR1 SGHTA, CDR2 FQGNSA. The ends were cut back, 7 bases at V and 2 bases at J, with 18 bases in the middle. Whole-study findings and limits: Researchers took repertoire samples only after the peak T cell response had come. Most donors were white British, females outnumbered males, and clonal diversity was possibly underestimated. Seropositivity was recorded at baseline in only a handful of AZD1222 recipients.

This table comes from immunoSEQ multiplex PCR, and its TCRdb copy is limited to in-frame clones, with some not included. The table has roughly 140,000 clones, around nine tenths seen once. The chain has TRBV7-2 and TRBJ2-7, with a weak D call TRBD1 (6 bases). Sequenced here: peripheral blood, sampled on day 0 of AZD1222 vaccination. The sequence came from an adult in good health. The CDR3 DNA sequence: TGTGCCAGCAAATCCCAGGGGCCGAGCACCTACGAGCAGTACTTC. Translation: CASKSQGPSTYEQYF.